The 16 T cell receptor beta chains in this list originate from one sample, sequenced in a study of identical twins. One entry per CDR3 protein results from TCRdb running MiXCR on the 5' RACE reads. The data show 600,000 to 850,000 distinct CDR3 sequences, approximately 18% seen once. These data also formed part of another study, on T cells expressing NK-cell markers.

Input material: PBMCs. The receptors here all came from a woman aged 18 to 35 in good health.

This rearrangement joins TRBV7-2 to TRBJ1-6; no clear D. Germline V gene lookup returns CDR1 SGHTA and CDR2 FQGNSA. The V end lost 1 base, the J end lost 11 bases, and 6 bases lay between the germline ends. The CDR3 consists of 12 residues. CDR3 DNA: TGTGCCAGCAGCTTAGACGGGGCACCCCTCCACTTT. It yields the protein CASSLDGAPLHF.

The table lists this clonotype with a few counts. This chain joins TRBV10-3 and TRBJ2-7, with 13 bases fitting TRBD2. Germline loops: CDR1 ENHRY, CDR2 SYGVKD. V dropped 8 bases and J dropped 2; count of bases not matched to a gene: 0. This CDR3 is 13 amino acids long. In DNA form, the CDR3 reads TGTGCCATCGGGACTAGCGGGACCTACGAGCAGTACTTC. Residues: CAIGTSGTYEQYF.

This clonotype was counted between two and nine times. This chain links TRBV27 with TRBJ2-7, with 14 nucleotides matching TRBD2. Per germline, CDR1 MNHEY and CDR2 SMNVEV (reference sequence). The CDR3 is 15 amino acids. V trimming: 7 bases; J trimming: 1 base; junction bases outside the gene matches: 3. The CDR3 DNA is TGTGCCAGCAAAAGGACTAGCGGGGGGTCCTACGAGCAGTACTTC. This translates into CASKRTSGGSYEQYF.

The V gene is TRBV5-1, the J gene TRBJ2-7; TRBD1 aligns across 12 bases. The CDR3 is 15 residues long. The V and J ends lost 3 bases and 5 bases, in that order; junction bases with no gene match: 6. Germline V lookup: CDR1 SGHRS, CDR2 YFSETQ. The CDR3 loop reads CASSYSGTGGDEQYF. CDR3 coding DNA: TGCGCCAGCAGCTACTCCGGGACAGGGGGCGACGAGCAGTACTTC.

This clonotype was detected only a few times. The chain recombines TRBV12-3 or TRBV12-4 with TRBJ1-1, with TRBD1 matching 8 bases. CDR3 length: 17 amino acids. V lost 5 bases and J lost 3; bases outside the gene matches: 14. The CDR3 here is CASSSIWGRGRDTEAFF. The CDR3 bases are TGTGCCAGCAGTAGTATTTGGGGCAGGGGGCGTGACACTGAAGCTTTCTTT.

This clonotype was counted a few times. V is TRBV6-1 and J is TRBJ1-5; D is undetermined. CDR3 length: 15 amino acids. V lost 5 bases and J 2 bases, leaving 13 bases between the germline ends. The germline V gene encodes CDR1 MNHNS and CDR2 SASEGT. The CDR3 DNA reads TGTGCCAGCAGTACAAACGGCCTGGGCAATCAGCCCCAGCATTTT. This encodes CASSTNGLGNQPQHF.

The chain has TRBV10-3 and TRBJ2-3; D is undetermined. Germline CDR1 is ENHRY and CDR2 is SYGVKD. The CDR3 has 11 residues. Trimming took off 5 bases at V and 4 bases at J, with 4 bases between the two ends. The CDR3 DNA reads TGTGCCATCAGTTCTTCAGATACGCAGTATTTT. Residues: CAISSSDTQYF.

The chain uses TRBV5-1 and TRBJ1-1; 10 bases are a match to TRBD1. The CDR3 loop spans 13 amino acids. J was trimmed by 13 bases and V by 4 bases; bases with no gene match: 10. Germline V gene lookup returns CDR1 SGHRS and CDR2 YFSETQ. The CDR3 here is CASSNRDRGRVFF. CDR3 nucleotide sequence: TGCGCCAGCAGCAACCGGGACAGGGGACGAGTTTTCTTT.

V gene TRBV7-9 combines with J gene TRBJ2-3; D is unresolved. Between the trimmed V and J ends, which lost 8 bases and 6 bases, there was a span of 6 bases. The germline V gene has CDR1 SEHNR and CDR2 FQNEAQ (reference sequence). The CDR3 runs to 10 residues. The CDR3 sequence: CASFYDTQYF. CDR3 in DNA: TGTGCCAGCTTTTACGATACGCAGTATTTT. The whole variable domain, filled in from reference TRBV7-9 and TRBJ2-3, reads DTGVSQNPRHKITKRGQNVTFRCDPISEHNRLYWYRQTLGQGPEFLTYFQNEAQLEKSRLLSDRFSAERPKGSFSTLEIQRTEQGDSAMYLCASFYDTQYFGPGTRLTVL.

The genes are TRBV5-1 and TRBJ1-1; perhaps TRBD1 as D (6 bases). The CDR3 length is 14 residues. CDR1 and CDR2 from the germline V gene are SGHRS and YFSETQ. Trimming pared 1 base from V and 7 bases from J, leaving 14 bases between. Here the CDR3 reads CASSLNGGLDEAFF. In DNA form, the CDR3 reads TGCGCCAGCAGCTTGAACGGGGGGCTGGATGAAGCTTTCTTT.

This clonotype was found a few times. This chain uses TRBV20-1 with TRBJ2-2; D is undetermined. The CDR3 is 16 residues long. Germline V gene lookup returns CDR1 DFQATT and CDR2 SNEGSKA (reference sequence). V lost 1 base, J lost 2 bases, and 14 bases lay in between. CDR3: CSARARADLNTGELFF. CDR3 coding DNA: TGCAGTGCTAGAGCCCGGGCCGATCTTAACACCGGGGAGCTGTTTTTT.

This clonotype was observed a handful of times. V is TRBV5-1 and J is TRBJ2-5; D remains unclear. Looked up from germline, CDR1 is SGHRS and CDR2 is YFSETQ. There are 14 residues in the CDR3. V lost 2 bases, J lost 5 bases, and 13 bases lay in between. CDR3 in DNA: TGCGCCAGCAGCTTCGCTGGAGTGGGGGAGACCCAGTACTTC. Amino acid sequence: CASSFAGVGETQYF.

This clonotype was observed a few times. This chain joins TRBV29-1 and TRBJ1-1; unclear D gene. V gave up 0 bases and J gave up 4 bases, with 12 bases separating them. The germline gives CDR1 SQVTM, CDR2 ANQGSEA. The CDR3 runs to 14 residues. The CDR3 region has the DNA TGCAGCGTTGAAGATCAAGGTTGGTTCACTGAAGCTTTCTTT. Its protein is CSVEDQGWFTEAFF. Complete variable domain (other parts from reference TRBV29-1 and TRBJ1-1): SAVISQKPSRDICQRGTSLTIQCQVDSQVTMMFWYRQQPGQSLTLIATANQGSEATYESGFVIDKFPISRPNLTFSTLTVSNMSPEDSSIYLCSVEDQGWFTEAFFGQGTRLTVV.

This clonotype appeared a few times. The CDR3 is CASSLGVTNTGELFF. CDR3 DNA: TGTGCCAGCAGCTTAGGCGTAACCAACACCGGGGAGCTGTTTTTT. This chain joins TRBV7-9 and TRBJ2-2; no reliable D call. The germline V gene has CDR1 SEHNR and CDR2 FQNEAQ (reference sequence). Trimming took 1 base from V and 2 from J, leaving 8 bases between them. The CDR3 has 15 residues.

This clonotype was found a few times. The V call is TRBV5-1, the J call TRBJ1-1; D remains unclear. Germline CDR1 reads SGHRS; CDR2 reads YFSETQ. This CDR3 is 14 amino acids long. Deletions cut 5 bases from V and 8 bases from J, with 19 bases between. CDR3 nucleotides: TGCGCCAGCAGTCCTGGTCCTAGGGATGTCGAAGCTTTCTTT. It encodes CASSPGPRDVEAFF.

This clonotype came up a few times. V is TRBV27 and J is TRBJ2-1, with TRBD1 identical over 7 bases. Unmatched junction bases numbered 15, after V lost 0 bases and J lost 16 bases. The length of the CDR3 is 15 residues. Per germline, CDR1 MNHEY and CDR2 SMNVEV (reference sequence). CDR3 sequence: CASSLSGTAGTGAFF. The CDR3 nucleotides are TGTGCCAGCAGTTTATCGGGGACAGCCGGGACCGGGGCTTTCTTC.